The T cell receptor (beta chain) described here comes from a study of CD4 and CD8 cells across lung adenocarcinoma regions. TCRdb reanalysed the PCR reads using MiXCR and keeps one entry per CDR3 protein. The repertoire has 13,000 to 15,000 distinct CDR3 sequences, about 48% of them found once; the top ten carry 15% to 20%. V lost 10 bases, J lost 1 base, and 6 bases stayed unmatched. Germline CDR1 MNHNS, CDR2 SASEGT. CDR3 length: 13 residues. The table lists this clonotype with a few counts. The specimen was CD4+ T cells from the center of a lung tumor. The receptor was derived from a male donor with lung adenocarcinoma. The CD4 and CD8 labels of this study may be unreliable. V gene TRBV6-1 combines with J gene TRBJ1-2; 7 bases align to TRBD1. The CDR3 sequence is CATLRGFNYGYTF. CDR3 in DNA: TGTGCCACCCTCAGGGGGTTTAACTATGGCTACACCTTC.